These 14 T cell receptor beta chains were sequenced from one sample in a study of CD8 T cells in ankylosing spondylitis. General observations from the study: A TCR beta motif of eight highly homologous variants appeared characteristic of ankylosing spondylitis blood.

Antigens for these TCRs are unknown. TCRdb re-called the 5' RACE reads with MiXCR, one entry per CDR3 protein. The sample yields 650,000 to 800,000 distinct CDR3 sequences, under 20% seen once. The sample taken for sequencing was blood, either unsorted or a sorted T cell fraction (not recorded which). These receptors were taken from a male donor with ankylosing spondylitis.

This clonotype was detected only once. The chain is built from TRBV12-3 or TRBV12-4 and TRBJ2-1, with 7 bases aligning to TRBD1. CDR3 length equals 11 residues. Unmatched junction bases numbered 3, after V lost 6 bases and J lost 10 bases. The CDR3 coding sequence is TGTGCCAGCAGAGCCAGGGGGGAGCAGTTCTTC. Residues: CASRARGEQFF.

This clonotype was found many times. In DNA, the CDR3 is TGTGCCAGCAGCGGAGGGGGGAGCTCCTACGAGCAGTACTTC. It yields the protein CASSGGGSSYEQYF. The genes are TRBV12-3 or TRBV12-4 and TRBJ2-7; possibly TRBD1 or TRBD2 for D (6 bases each). CDR3 length: 14 residues. Trimming removed 6 bases from V and 0 bases from J, with 12 bases in between.

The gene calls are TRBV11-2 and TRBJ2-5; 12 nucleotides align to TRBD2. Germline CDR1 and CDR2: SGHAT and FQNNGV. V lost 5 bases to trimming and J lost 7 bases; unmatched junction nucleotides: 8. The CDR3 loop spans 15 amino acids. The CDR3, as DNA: TGTGCCAGCAGCGGGGGGACTAGCGGGCTTGGGACCCAGTACTTC. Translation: CASSGGTSGLGTQYF.

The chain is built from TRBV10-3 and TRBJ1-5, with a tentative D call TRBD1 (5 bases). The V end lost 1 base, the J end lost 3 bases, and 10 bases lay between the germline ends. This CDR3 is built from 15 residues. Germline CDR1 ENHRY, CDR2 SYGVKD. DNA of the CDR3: TGTGCCATCAGTGAGTGGGCAGGGAACAATCAGCCCCAGCATTTT. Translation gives CAISEWAGNNQPQHF.

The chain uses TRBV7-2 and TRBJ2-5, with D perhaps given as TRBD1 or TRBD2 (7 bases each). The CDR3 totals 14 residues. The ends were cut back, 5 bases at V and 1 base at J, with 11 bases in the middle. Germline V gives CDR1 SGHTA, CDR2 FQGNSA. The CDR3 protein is CASSQGGRQETQYF. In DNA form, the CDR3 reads TGTGCCAGCAGCCAGGGGGGGCGCCAAGAGACCCAGTACTTC.

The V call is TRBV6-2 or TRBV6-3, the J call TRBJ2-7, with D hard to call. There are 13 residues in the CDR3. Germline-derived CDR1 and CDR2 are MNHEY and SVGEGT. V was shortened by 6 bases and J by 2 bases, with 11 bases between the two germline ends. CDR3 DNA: TGTGCCAGCAGCCCCCTAACGACCTACGAGCAGTACTTC. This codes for CASSPLTTYEQYF.

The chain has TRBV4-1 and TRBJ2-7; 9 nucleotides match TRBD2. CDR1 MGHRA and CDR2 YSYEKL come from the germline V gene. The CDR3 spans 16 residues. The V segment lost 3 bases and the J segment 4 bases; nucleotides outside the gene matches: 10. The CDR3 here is CASSHPRAGLAYEQYF. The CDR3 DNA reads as TGCGCCAGCAGCCACCCCAGGGCGGGACTAGCTTACGAGCAGTACTTC.

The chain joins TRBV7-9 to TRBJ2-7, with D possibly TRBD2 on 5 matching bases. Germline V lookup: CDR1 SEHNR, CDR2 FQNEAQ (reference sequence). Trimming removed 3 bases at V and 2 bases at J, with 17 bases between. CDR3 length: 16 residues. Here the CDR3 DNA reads TGTGCCAGCAGCTTGGGCAGAGAAGGACTGCCCTACGAGCAGTACTTC. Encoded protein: CASSLGREGLPYEQYF.

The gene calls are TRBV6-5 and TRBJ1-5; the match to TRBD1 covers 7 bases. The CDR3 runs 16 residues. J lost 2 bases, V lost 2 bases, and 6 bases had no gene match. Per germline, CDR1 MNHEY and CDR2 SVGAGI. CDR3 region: CASSYAWDRGNQPQHF. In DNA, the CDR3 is TGTGCCAGCAGTTACGCTTGGGACAGAGGCAATCAGCCCCAGCATTTT.

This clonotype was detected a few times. This chain's CDR3 is CASSAMDPWVANGYTF. In DNA, the CDR3 is TGCGCCAGCAGCGCCATGGATCCCTGGGTAGCAAATGGCTACACCTTC. The rearrangement joins TRBV5-1 to TRBJ1-2; D ambiguous. The germline V gene encodes CDR1 SGHRS and CDR2 YFSETQ. Trimming removed 4 bases from V and 6 bases from J, with 22 bases in between. The CDR3 has 16 residues.

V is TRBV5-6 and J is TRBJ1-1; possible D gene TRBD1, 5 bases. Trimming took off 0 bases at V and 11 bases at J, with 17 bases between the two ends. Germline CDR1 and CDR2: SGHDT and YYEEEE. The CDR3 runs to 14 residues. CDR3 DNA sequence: TGTGCCAGCAGCTTGGGGGCAGGGATCGCCGTTGCTTTCTTT. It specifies CASSLGAGIAVAFF.

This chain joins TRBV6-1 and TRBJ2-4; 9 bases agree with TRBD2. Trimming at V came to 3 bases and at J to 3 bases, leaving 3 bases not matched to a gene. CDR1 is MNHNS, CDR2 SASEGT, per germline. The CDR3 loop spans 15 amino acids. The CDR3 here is CASSETSGNKNIQYF. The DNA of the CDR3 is TGTGCCAGCAGTGAGACTAGCGGAAACAAAAACATTCAGTACTTC.

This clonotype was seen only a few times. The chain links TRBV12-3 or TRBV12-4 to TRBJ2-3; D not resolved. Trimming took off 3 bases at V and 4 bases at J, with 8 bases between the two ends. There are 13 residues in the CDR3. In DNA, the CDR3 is TGTGCCAGCAGTTTCGCCTCGTCAGATACGCAGTATTTT. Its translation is CASSFASSDTQYF.

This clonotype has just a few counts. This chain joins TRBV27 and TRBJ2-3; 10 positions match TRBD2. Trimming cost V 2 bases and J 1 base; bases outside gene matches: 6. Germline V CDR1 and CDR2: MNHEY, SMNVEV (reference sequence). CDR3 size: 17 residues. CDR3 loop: CASSLGTSGTGTDTQYF. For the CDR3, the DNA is TGTGCCAGCAGTTTAGGCACTAGCGGGACCGGCACAGATACGCAGTATTTT.